One sample yielded the 7 T cell receptor beta chains listed below, sequenced in a study of blood T cell repertoires in COVID-19. The repertoire was sequenced with immunoSEQ multiplex PCR; TCRdb's copy has only in-frame clones and lacks some. The sample lists some 200,000 clones, more than 80% occurring once. Sequences were obtained from peripheral blood. The receptors come from a woman under 40 with COVID-19, enrolled during active disease.

The chain recombines TRBV15 with TRBJ1-1; D gene uncertain. Germline assignment: CDR1 LNHNV and CDR2 YYDKDF (reference sequence). The CDR3 extends over 14 amino acids. Trimming cost V 0 bases and J 2 bases, with 7 bases left between them. CDR3 in amino acids: CATSRDRRNTEAFF. Here the CDR3 DNA reads TGTGCCACCAGCAGAGATCGGAGAAACACTGAAGCTTTCTTT.

The J gene is TRBJ1-2, the V gene TRBV19, with TRBD1 identical over 8 bases. Looked up from germline, CDR1 is LNHDA and CDR2 is SQIVND (reference sequence). V dropped 5 bases and J dropped 6; count of bases not matched to a gene: 8. The CDR3 spans 14 residues. The CDR3 sequence is CASSPFRGPHGYTF. CDR3 DNA: TGTGCCAGTAGTCCCTTCAGGGGGCCCCATGGCTACACCTTC.

This CDR3 is CASSLEGAGGSYEQYF. The CDR3 region has the DNA TGTGCCAGCAGCTTAGAAGGGGCGGGAGGGTCATACGAGCAGTACTTC. The gene calls are TRBV7-9 and TRBJ2-7, with 9 bases identical to TRBD2. Unmatched junction bases numbered 8, after V lost 1 base and J lost 4 bases. The CDR3 has 16 residues. CDR1 and CDR2 from the germline V gene are SEHNR and FQNEAQ (reference sequence).

The rearrangement joins TRBV27 to TRBJ2-2; D is undetermined. The CDR3 is 14 residues long. The V end lost 4 bases, the J end lost 0 bases, and 6 bases lay between the germline ends. Looked up from germline, CDR1 is MNHEY and CDR2 is SMNVEV (reference sequence). The CDR3 here is CASSSQTNTGELFF. DNA of the CDR3: TGTGCCAGCAGTTCCCAGACGAACACCGGGGAGCTGTTTTTT.

The chain recombines TRBV5-1 with TRBJ2-7; D is perhaps TRBD2 (6 bases). CDR3 length: 14 residues. The V gene's germline CDR1 is SGHRS and CDR2 YFSETQ. V lost 1 base, J lost 2 bases, and 10 bases lay in between. CDR3 protein: CASSLWAGPYEQYF. CDR3 bases: TGCGCCAGCAGCTTGTGGGCGGGACCCTACGAGCAGTACTTC.

The CDR3 DNA reads as TGTGCCAGTAGTATACCCCCCTCAGGGACTGAAGCTTTCTTT. It translates to CASSIPPSGTEAFF. The chain uses TRBV19 and TRBJ1-1; D possibly corresponds to TRBD1 (5 bases). The CDR3 is 14 residues long. Germline V gene data show CDR1 as LNHDA and CDR2 as SQIVND (reference sequence). Trimming shortened V by 2 bases and J by 5 bases, and 12 bases separated the two germline ends.

This clone was found once. The chain uses TRBV19 and TRBJ2-4; no definite D call. The CDR3 loop spans 15 amino acids. Trimming removed 2 bases at V and 0 bases at J, with 8 bases between. Germline assignment: CDR1 LNHDA and CDR2 SQIVND (reference sequence). In DNA, the CDR3 is TGTGCCAGTAGTATATCCAAACTAGCCAAAAACATTCAGTACTTC. Protein sequence: CASSISKLAKNIQYF. Based on the CDR3 plus reference TRBV19 and TRBJ2-4, the full variable domain is DGGITQSPKYLFRKEGQNVTLSCEQNLNHDAMYWYRQDPGQGLRLIYYSQIVNDFQKGDIAEGYSVSREKKESFPLTVTSAQKNPTAFYLCASSISKLAKNIQYFGAGTRLSVL.